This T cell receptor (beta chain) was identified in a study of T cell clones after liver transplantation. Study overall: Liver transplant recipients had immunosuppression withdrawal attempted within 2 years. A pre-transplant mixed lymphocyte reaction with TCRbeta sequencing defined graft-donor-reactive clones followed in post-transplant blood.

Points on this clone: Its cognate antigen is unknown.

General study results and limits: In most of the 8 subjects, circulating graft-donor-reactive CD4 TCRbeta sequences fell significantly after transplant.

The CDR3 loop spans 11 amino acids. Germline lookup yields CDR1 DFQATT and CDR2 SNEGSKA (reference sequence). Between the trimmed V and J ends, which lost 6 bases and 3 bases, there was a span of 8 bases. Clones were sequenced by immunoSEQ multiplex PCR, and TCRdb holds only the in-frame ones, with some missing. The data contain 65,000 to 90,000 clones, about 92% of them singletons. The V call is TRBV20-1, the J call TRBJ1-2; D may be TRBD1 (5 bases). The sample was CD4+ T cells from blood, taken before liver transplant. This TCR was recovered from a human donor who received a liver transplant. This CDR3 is CSARDHYGYTF. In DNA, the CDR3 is TGCAGTGCGCGGGACCACTATGGCTACACCTTC.